This TCR beta chain is drawn from a study of blood T cells in healthy people across ages. Findings of the study overall: Observed TCR beta diversity per million T cells went down as age went up. This fall followed a roughly linear course with age.

The CDR3 runs 14 residues. Between the trimmed V and J ends, which lost 8 bases and 2 bases, there was a span of 15 bases. The germline gives CDR1 MGHDK, CDR2 SYGVNS. Alongside a J-beta primer mix, a sample-barcoded 5' primer served in a second PCR lasting about 7 to 11 cycles. Template switching added a 12-random-nucleotide identifier to every cDNA molecule. From each sample, at least 2.5 million paired-end reads containing CDR3 were obtained. MiXCR, applied by TCRdb to the 5' RACE reads, yields one record per CDR3 protein. The repertoire includes roughly 800,000 distinct CDR3 sequences, 55% to 70% of them detected once, and roughly 22% sits in the top ten. The donors, aged about 6 to 90, were healthy Caucasians from Russia. A note on this clonotype: Its specificity is not known.

The receptor's source is a man aged 25-45 years in good health. V is TRBV25-1 and J is TRBJ1-1; D may be TRBD1 (5 bases). Sequencing was performed on blood. The CDR3 DNA reads TGTGCCAGCCGTCGGGACGCATCAAACACTGAAGCTTTCTTT. Protein product: CASRRDASNTEAFF. The full variable domain, rest sourced from reference TRBV25-1 and TRBJ1-1, is EADIYQTPRYLVIGTGKKITLECSQTMGHDKMYWYQQDPGMELHLIHYSYGVNSTEKGDLSSESTVSRIRTEHFPLTLESARPSHTSQYLCASRRDASNTEAFFGQGTRLTVV.